A single sample is the source of the 4 T cell receptor beta chains below, sequenced in a study of neurological immune-mediated disorders. TCRdb re-called the 5' RACE reads through MiXCR, storing one row per CDR3 protein. The repertoire holds some 49,000 distinct CDR3 sequences, with approximately 9.1% as singletons. The time point denotes: longitudinal time-point 1 (baseline). Material: PBMCs. All receptors derive from a woman in her forties in good health.

Many counts were recorded for this clonotype. The rearrangement uses TRBV6-5 and TRBJ1-3, with D maybe TRBD1 (6 bases). The CDR3 totals 14 residues. V was cut by 6 bases and J by 0 bases, with 9 bases left in between. Germline V gives CDR1 MNHEY, CDR2 SVGAGI. In DNA form, the CDR3 reads TGTGCCAGCAGAGGACAGCGCTCTGGAAACACCATATATTTT. Translated, it gives CASRGQRSGNTIYF.

This clonotype came up many times. The rearrangement joins TRBV5-5 to TRBJ1-2; 9 bases align to TRBD1. The junction had 10 bases not matched to a gene; V was cut back by 4 bases and J by 6 bases. In germline, CDR1 is SGHKS, CDR2 YYEKEE (reference sequence). The CDR3 is 15 residues long. For the CDR3, the DNA is TGTGCCAGCAGCCTGTTACAGGGGGCCACTCATGGCTACACCTTC. As protein: CASSLLQGATHGYTF.

This clonotype was seen ten or more times. This sequence joins TRBV18 and TRBJ1-2; 8 nucleotides line up with TRBD1. The germline gives CDR1 KGHSH, CDR2 LQKENI. The CDR3 covers 14 residues. V lost 4 bases, J lost 3 bases, and 4 bases stayed unmatched. CDR3 amino acids: CASSLTDRDYGYTF. In nucleotides, the CDR3 is TGTGCCAGCTCACTCACGGACAGGGACTATGGCTACACCTTC.

Ten or more counts support this clonotype. J is TRBJ2-7 and V is TRBV2, with 12 bases lining up with TRBD1. Germline loops: CDR1 SNHLY, CDR2 FYNNEI. The CDR3 sequence is 12 residues long. V was clipped by 8 bases and J by 6 bases; unmatched bases: 2. CDR3 sequence reads: CASRDRGREQYF. For the CDR3, the DNA is TGTGCCAGCCGGGACAGGGGGCGCGAGCAGTACTTC.